A single sample gave rise to the 16 T cell receptor beta chains below, sequenced in a study of blood T cells in healthy people across ages. With a J-beta primer mix and a sample-barcoded 5' primer, a second PCR ran roughly 7 to 11 cycles. TCRdb reprocessed the 5' RACE reads via MiXCR and lists one record per CDR3 protein. This sample has hundreds of thousands of distinct CDR3 sequences, with approximately 35% found just once. Sequenced material: blood. Every receptor here comes from a man aged 18 to 30 in good health.

The sample holds a few counts of this clonotype. CDR3 bases: TGCAGTGCTAAGGGTAGCCGCTACAATGAGCAGTACTTC. This codes for CSAKGSRYNEQYF. The V gene is TRBV20-1, the J gene TRBJ2-7; D gene ambiguous. Germline lookup yields CDR1 DFQATT and CDR2 SNEGSKA (reference sequence). The CDR3 is made up of 13 amino acids. V was clipped by 4 bases and J by 7 bases, with 17 bases between them.

Only a few counts were recorded for this clonotype. The rearrangement links TRBV7-2 to TRBJ1-5; D not certain. The CDR3 has 14 amino acids. V lost 2 bases to trimming and J lost 2 bases, with 7 bases between them. Per the germline V gene, CDR1 is SGHTA and CDR2 is FQGNSA. CDR3 amino acids: CASSLRAGNQPQHF. The CDR3 DNA reads TGTGCCAGCAGCTTAAGGGCTGGCAATCAGCCCCAGCATTTT. Based on the CDR3 plus reference TRBV7-2 and TRBJ1-5, the full variable domain is GAGVSQSPSNKVTEKGKDVELRCDPISGHTALYWYRQSLGQGLEFLIYFQGNSAPDKSGLPSDRFSAERTGGSVSTLTIQRTQQEDSAVYLCASSLRAGNQPQHFGDGTRLSIL.

The CDR3 DNA reads TGTGCCAGCAGCTTAGAAGGGCTAGCGGGTGATACGCAGTATTTT. Protein: CASSLEGLAGDTQYF. The V and J genes are TRBV13 and TRBJ2-3; 8 nucleotides match TRBD2. J lost 6 bases, V lost 1 base, and 6 bases had no gene match. The germline V gene encodes CDR1 PRHDT and CDR2 FYEKMQ (reference sequence). This CDR3 is built from 15 residues. Full variable domain (rest looked up from reference TRBV13 and TRBJ2-3): AAGVIQSPRHLIKEKRETATLKCYPIPRHDTVYWYQQGPGQDPQFLISFYEKMQSDKGSIPDRFSAQQFSDYHSELNMSSLELGDSALYFCASSLEGLAGDTQYFGPGTRLTVL.

The rearrangement joins TRBV20-1 to TRBJ2-1; tentative D call: TRBD1 (6 bases). The ends were cut back, 0 bases at V and 6 bases at J, with 9 bases in the middle. The CDR3 extends over 13 amino acids. The germline CDR1 and CDR2 sequences are DFQATT and SNEGSKA (reference sequence). Here the CDR3 reads CSAREQGGNEQFF. In DNA form, the CDR3 reads TGCAGTGCTAGAGAACAGGGTGGCAATGAGCAGTTCTTC.

The J gene is TRBJ2-2, the V gene TRBV6-5, with 9 bases matching TRBD1. Per the germline V gene, CDR1 is MNHEY and CDR2 is SVGAGI. The CDR3 spans 15 residues. Germline trimming cut 6 bases from V and 6 bases from J; bases unmatched to any gene: 8. CDR3 coding DNA: TGTGCCAGCAGACTCGGGACAGGGCTCTCCGGGGAGCTGTTTTTT. Its protein is CASRLGTGLSGELFF.

Written as DNA, the CDR3 is TGTGCCAGCAGTTCCCGCGACTCGAACACTGAAGCTTTCTTT. This encodes CASSSRDSNTEAFF. The chain uses TRBV6-5 and TRBJ1-1; D gene ambiguous. V was clipped by 4 bases and J by 1 base, with 10 bases between them. Germline CDR1 MNHEY, CDR2 SVGAGI. The CDR3 extends over 14 amino acids.

The V call is TRBV27, the J call TRBJ1-1; 9 nucleotides match TRBD1. After removal of 5 bases from V and 3 bases from J, the junction contained 7 bases not matched to a gene. Looked up from germline, CDR1 is MNHEY and CDR2 is SMNVEV (reference sequence). This CDR3 spans 15 amino acids. The CDR3 DNA sequence: TGTGCCAGCAGTAGTGGGACAGGGATGGACACTGAAGCTTTCTTT. Its protein is CASSSGTGMDTEAFF.

The chain employs TRBV10-3 and TRBJ2-5; maybe TRBD2 (5 bases). The length of the CDR3 is 16 residues. V lost 4 bases and J lost 5, with 20 bases in between. Per germline, CDR1 ENHRY and CDR2 SYGVKD. CDR3 residues: CAISAEGVGSKETQYF. Here the CDR3 DNA reads TGTGCCATCAGTGCCGAGGGAGTAGGGTCGAAGGAGACCCAGTACTTC.

This clonotype was recorded at least ten times. J is TRBJ2-1 and V is TRBV9; TRBD1 aligns across 11 bases. Trimming took 3 bases from V and 7 from J; bases not matched to a gene: 9. This CDR3 is 16 amino acids long. Germline CDR1 and CDR2: SGDLS and YYNGEE. The CDR3 reads CASSAFLGDRGNEQFF. As DNA, the CDR3 is TGTGCCAGCAGCGCATTTCTAGGGGACAGGGGGAATGAGCAGTTCTTC.

This clonotype appeared a few times. V gene TRBV27 combines with J gene TRBJ1-3; D not resolved. Germline V gene data show CDR1 as MNHEY and CDR2 as SMNVEV (reference sequence). Trimming left V 5 bases short and J 9 bases short, with 14 bases between. The CDR3 loop spans 13 amino acids. The CDR3: CASSPALASTIYF. DNA of the CDR3: TGTGCCAGCAGTCCGGCCCTAGCGAGCACCATATATTTT.

The chain links TRBV20-1 to TRBJ2-2, with D possibly matching TRBD2 (6 bases). The CDR3 length is 13 residues. Trimming shortened V by 7 bases and J by 6 bases, and 15 bases separated the two germline ends. Germline lookup yields CDR1 DFQATT and CDR2 SNEGSKA (reference sequence). This CDR3 reads CSVWGVDAGELFF. CDR3 DNA: TGCAGTGTTTGGGGGGTCGACGCCGGGGAGCTGTTTTTT.

This clonotype was found many times. The J gene is TRBJ2-3, the V gene TRBV20-1, with 8 nucleotides matching TRBD2. V trimming: 6 bases; J trimming: 2 bases; junction bases outside the gene matches: 10. CDR1 DFQATT and CDR2 SNEGSKA come from the germline V gene (reference sequence). This CDR3 spans 15 amino acids. The CDR3: CSANERGPYTDTQYF. DNA of the CDR3: TGCAGTGCCAACGAGCGGGGGCCCTACACAGATACGCAGTATTTT.

This clonotype was observed at least ten times. An end of the junction does not agree with germline; a read error may underlie this. J is TRBJ2-7 and V is TRBV19; D possibly corresponds to TRBD1 (6 bases). Germline values: CDR1 LNHDA, CDR2 SQIVND (reference sequence). The CDR3 runs to 14 residues. DNA for the CDR3: TGCGCCAGCAGCACGACAGGAAGCTCCTACGAGCAGTACTTC. It encodes CASSTTGSSYEQYF. Full variable domain (remainder filled in from reference TRBV19 and TRBJ2-7): DGGITQSPKYLFRKEGQNVTLSCEQNLNHDAMYWYRQDPGQGLRLIYYSQIVNDFQKGDIAEGYSVSREKKESFPLTVTSAQKNPTAFYLCASSTTGSSYEQYFGPGTRLTVT.

The V call is TRBV4-2, the J call TRBJ2-5; D is unresolved. Germline V CDR1 and CDR2: LGHNA, YNFKEQ. This CDR3 has 15 amino acids. Trimming took 0 bases from V and 5 from J, leaving 13 bases between them. The CDR3, as DNA: TGTGCCAGCAGCCAAGAAGACCAGTATGGGGAGACCCAGTACTTC. It is translated as CASSQEDQYGETQYF.

V usage is TRBV29-1 and J usage is TRBJ1-1; possibly TRBD1 for D (5 bases). This CDR3 contains 12 residues. Germline lookup yields CDR1 SQVTM and CDR2 ANQGSEA. V was cut by 1 base and J by 7 bases, with 10 bases left in between. The CDR3: CSVEGQGLEAFF. Here the CDR3 DNA reads TGCAGCGTTGAAGGGCAGGGCCTTGAAGCTTTCTTT.

This clonotype was found a few times. The V and J genes are TRBV6-4 and TRBJ1-1, with D unresolved. This CDR3 region has 13 residues. Trimming stripped 6 bases from V and 3 bases from J, with 11 bases between. Germline CDR1 MRHNA, CDR2 SNTAGT. The CDR3 nucleotides read TGTGCCAGCAGAGCCGGGAGCCACACTGAAGCTTTCTTT. This gives the protein CASRAGSHTEAFF.